The source of this T cell receptor (beta chain) is a study of blood T cell repertoires in COVID-19 (dated by TCRdb to 2018 to 2021). Looking at the study overall: The collaborator samples originated in the United States, Italy and Spain and spanned the acute and convalescent phases of COVID-19. HLA class I and class II types, where available, came from metadata supplied by the sample provider rather than from assay-based typing. The dataset comprised deeply sampled blood TCRbeta repertoires from subjects exposed to, actively infected with, or recovered from COVID-19. The repertoires were made available in a free public database intended to serve as a resource for research on the immune response to SARS-CoV-2. The material from the prospective study consisted of cDNA or gDNA derived from T cells, B-cell-depleted T cells, or PBMCs. Nearly every sample came with metadata listing a de-identified subject ID, COVID-19 status, age in years and sex. Samples were obtained from the ongoing ImmuneRACE study (first 160 participants) and from some 1,300 subjects provided by 6 global collaborators.

At one collaborating source in Seattle, patients were enrolled during active infection and were followed longitudinally through the course of disease. Each collaborating institution followed its own protocols to collect whole blood in K2EDTA tubes. For TCRbeta analysis, collaborator samples were shipped as frozen whole blood, as isolated PBMCs, or as DNA extracted from either sample type. This clone was counted between two and nine times. Its antigen specificity is not known. No much larger clone exists at a distance of one base, and base qualities are not known. Points the paper makes about the study in general: The amount of clinical and demographic metadata varied by source and participant and was provided uncurated.

TCRbeta CDR3 regions were amplified from genomic DNA by means of the immunoSEQ Assay, a bias-controlled multiplex PCR. The study's processing was this. Within the assay, amplification of reference gene primers was used to estimate how many nucleated cells each sample contained. Sequence reads were collapsed and filtered to measure the absolute abundance of every unique TCRbeta CDR3 rearrangement. For each sample, productive Simpson clonality was calculated as the square root of Simpson's diversity index over productive rearrangements. Sourced from immuneACCESS, this table was stored by TCRdb with only in-frame sequences that have V and J called. A share of the clones is absent; for the studies checked, an unresolved V gene accounts for under half, and the remainder has no known explanation. V, J and clone size derive from that table, while D and trimming were established from the DNA sequence. This sample lists 150,000 or so clones; approximately 85% were detected once. The biggest ten clones account for 8% of the sample.

The CDR3 runs 12 residues from the cysteine to the phenylalanine. Kept here is only the CDR3 DNA, which spans 36 bases and is read in frame from base 1. V gives up 3 bases and J gives up 6 bases, and the segment between their germline ends measures 6 bases. Based on the germline V gene (reference sequence), the CDR1 and CDR2 sequences are SEHNR and FQNEAQ. The rearranged chain carries TRBV7-9 and TRBJ2-1; a confident D gene designation cannot be given. The receptor was derived from an older woman with COVID-19, enrolled during active disease. The sequencing sample was made of peripheral blood. The CDR3 reads as follows: CASSFGANEQFF. The base sequence is TGTGCCAGCAGCTTCGGTGCCAATGAGCAGTTCTTC.